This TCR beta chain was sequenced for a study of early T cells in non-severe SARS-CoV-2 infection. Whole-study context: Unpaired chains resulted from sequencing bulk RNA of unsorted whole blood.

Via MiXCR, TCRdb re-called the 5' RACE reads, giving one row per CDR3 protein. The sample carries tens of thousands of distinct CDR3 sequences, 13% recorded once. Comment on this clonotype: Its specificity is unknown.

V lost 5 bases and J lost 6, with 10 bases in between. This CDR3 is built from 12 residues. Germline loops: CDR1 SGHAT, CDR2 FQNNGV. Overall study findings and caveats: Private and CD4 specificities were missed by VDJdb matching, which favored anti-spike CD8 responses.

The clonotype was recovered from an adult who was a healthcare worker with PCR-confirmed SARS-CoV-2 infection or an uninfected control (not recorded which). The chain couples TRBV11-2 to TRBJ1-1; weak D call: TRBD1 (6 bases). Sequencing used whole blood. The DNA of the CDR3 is TGTGCCAGCAGCCTGGCAGGGGCTGAAGCTTTCTTT. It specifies CASSLAGAEAFF.